A selection of T cell receptor beta chains follows, all from one sample in a study of blood T cell repertoires in COVID-19. TCRdb's table, derived via immunoSEQ multiplex PCR, lists solely in-frame clones and lacks some. This table has over 50,000 clones, 70% to 85% appearing once. Sequenced: peripheral blood. The receptors derive from a human donor in a cohort sampled during active COVID-19. Both conserved end residues are part of each CDR3.

>TRBV4-1|TRBJ1-4
CASSHPDRLNEKLFF
>TRBV5-6|TRBJ1-4
CASSEAQGAGEKLFF
>TRBV10-1|TRBJ2-1
CASGLAGDYNEQFF
>TRBV5-1|TRBJ2-5
CASIGDGSPQYF
>TRBV30|TRBJ2-3
CAWSSGLAGGDTQYF
>TRBV2|TRBJ1-4
CASSADSRGEKLFF
>TRBV7-9|TRBJ1-2
CASSLLDSYGYTF
>TRBV18|TRBJ1-5
CASPHLSRTCNQPQHF
>TRBV6-1|TRBJ2-3
CASSETSGGADTQYF
>TRBV4-2|TRBJ1-2
CASSQEVGQGARNGYTF
>TRBV28|TRBJ2-1
CASSLRTGGSYNEQFF
>TRBV2|TRBJ2-3
CASNLGFGTDTQYF
>TRBV12-1|TRBJ2-2
CASSFGGTGSSTNTGELFF
>TRBV27|TRBJ2-5
CASSPRWGGEETQYF
>TRBV27|TRBJ1-4
CASSSTDGGGEKLFF
>TRBV19|TRBJ1-6
CASKRVDSYSPLHF
>TRBV29-1|TRBJ2-7
CSAQLSYEQYF
>TRBV6-2/TRBV6-3|TRBJ2-3
CASSYSGAADTQYF
>TRBV6-5|TRBJ1-5
CASSYSEGLNQPQHF
>TRBV20-1|TRBJ2-7
CSARTGFEQYF
>TRBV18|TRBJ1-6
CASSPGTPSSYNSPLHF
>TRBV11-2|TRBJ1-3
CASSRTGGRNTIYF
>TRBV28|TRBJ2-7
CASRLTGGTYEQYF
>TRBV6-5|TRBJ2-7
CASSYSNTGYEQYF
>TRBV28|TRBJ2-6
CASSTDSSGANVLTF
>TRBV6-2/TRBV6-3|TRBJ2-1
CASSYGSLYNEQFF
>TRBV5-8|TRBJ2-5
CASSLAGSGGLGTQYF
>TRBV30|TRBJ1-2
CAWNGGGYGYTF
>TRBV27|TRBJ1-1
CATAQGAGTEAFF
>TRBV29-1|TRBJ2-1
CSAIGSGLAGDRIYNEQFF
>TRBV5-1|TRBJ2-1
CASSFDSSGASRRNEQFF
>TRBV25-1|TRBJ2-7
CASSDSTGYEQYF
>TRBV30|TRBJ1-2
CAWNPGGSNYGYTF
>TRBV27|TRBJ1-5
CASSRGASNQPQHF
>TRBV3-1/TRBV3-2|TRBJ2-5
CASSPGRGGEETQYF
>TRBV3-1/TRBV3-2|TRBJ1-2
CASGQGRYGYTF
>TRBV7-2|TRBJ2-5
CASSPPGLAGETQYF
>TRBV28|TRBJ2-3
CASSLRPGRESADTQYF
>TRBV19|TRBJ2-3
CASSIVGRGGQLTDTQYF
>TRBV2|TRBJ1-6
CASSDAGARESPLHF
>TRBV7-2|TRBJ1-5
CASSLRGGVRAKSNQPQHF
>TRBV4-3|TRBJ2-3
CASSLDFGGSDTQYF
>TRBV21-1|TRBJ2-3
CASSKDGFRGQIDTQYF
>TRBV7-2|TRBJ2-2
CASSPWDRVGTGELFF
>TRBV11-3|TRBJ2-1
CASSLEREVGEQFF
>TRBV11-2|TRBJ1-3
CASSLDPPGQGMFSGNTIYF
>TRBV3-1/TRBV3-2|TRBJ2-2
CASGTSGGRTGELFF
>TRBV27|TRBJ1-5
CASSLRVRRGQPQHF
>TRBV25-1|TRBJ2-2
CASKQGNTGELFF
>TRBV5-5|TRBJ2-7
CASNSNGQGFGEYF